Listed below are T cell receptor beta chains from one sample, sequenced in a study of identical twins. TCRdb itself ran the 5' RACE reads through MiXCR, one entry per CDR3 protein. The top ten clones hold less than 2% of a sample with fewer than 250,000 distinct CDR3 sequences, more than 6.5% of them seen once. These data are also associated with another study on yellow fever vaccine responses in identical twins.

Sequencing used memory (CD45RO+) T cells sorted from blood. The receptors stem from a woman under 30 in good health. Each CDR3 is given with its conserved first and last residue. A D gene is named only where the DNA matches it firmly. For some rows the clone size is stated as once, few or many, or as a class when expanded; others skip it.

CDR3aa: CASSLGTGDIQYF; CDR3nt: TGTGCCAGCAGCTTAGGGACAGGGGACATTCAGTACTTC; j_gene: TRBJ2-4; d_gene: TRBD1; abundance: NA; v_gene: TRBV7-2
CDR3aa: CATSARAQGRGQETQYF; CDR3nt: TGTGCCACCAGTGCCCGCGCTCAGGGTAGGGGCCAAGAGACCCAGTACTTC; j_gene: TRBJ2-5; d_gene: NA; abundance: few; v_gene: TRBV24-1
CDR3aa: CASSGQGGSVLHF; CDR3nt: TGTGCCAGCAGCGGACAGGGAGGTTCTGTCTTGCACTTC; j_gene: TRBJ2-4; d_gene: TRBD1; abundance: NA; v_gene: TRBV7-2
CDR3aa: CASSLTDRSYEQYF; CDR3nt: TGTGCCAGCAGCTTAACGGACAGGAGCTACGAGCAGTACTTC; j_gene: TRBJ2-7; d_gene: TRBD1; abundance: few; v_gene: TRBV11-2
CDR3aa: CASSSTGGGLAKNIQYF; CDR3nt: TGTGCCAGCAGCTCGACGGGAGGCGGGCTGGCCAAAAACATTCAGTACTTC; j_gene: TRBJ2-4; d_gene: TRBD2; abundance: many; v_gene: TRBV11-2
CDR3aa: CASSTYSAYNEQFF; CDR3nt: TGTGCCAGCAGCACTTACAGCGCCTACAATGAGCAGTTCTTC; j_gene: TRBJ2-1; d_gene: NA; abundance: many; v_gene: TRBV3-1
CDR3aa: CASSVGQSTDTQYF; CDR3nt: TGCGCCAGCAGCGTAGGACAGAGCACAGATACGCAGTATTTT; j_gene: TRBJ2-3; d_gene: NA; abundance: few; v_gene: TRBV5-1
CDR3aa: CASSETVGDPLKETQYF; CDR3nt: TGCGCCAGCAGTGAAACAGTGGGAGACCCCCTGAAGGAGACCCAGTACTTC; j_gene: TRBJ2-5; d_gene: NA; abundance: NA; v_gene: TRBV10-1
CDR3aa: CASRPSGGISTDTQYF; CDR3nt: TGCGCCAGCAGACCCAGTGGGGGGATAAGCACAGATACGCAGTATTTT; j_gene: TRBJ2-3; d_gene: NA; abundance: few; v_gene: TRBV5-1
CDR3aa: CASSYLPPGTGRTGELFF; CDR3nt: TGTGCCAGCAGTTACCTACCCCCCGGGACAGGGCGTACCGGGGAGCTGTTTTTT; j_gene: TRBJ2-2; d_gene: TRBD1; abundance: many; v_gene: TRBV6-2/TRBV6-3
CDR3aa: CASSFTSGNSNEQFF; CDR3nt: TGTGCCAGCAGTTTTACTAGCGGGAATTCCAATGAGCAGTTCTTC; j_gene: TRBJ2-1; d_gene: TRBD2; abundance: NA; v_gene: TRBV27
CDR3aa: CASNSGGIHYEQYF; CDR3nt: TGTGCCAGTAACAGCGGGGGGATACACTACGAGCAGTACTTC; j_gene: TRBJ2-7; d_gene: TRBD2; abundance: many; v_gene: TRBV7-9
CDR3aa: CSVELAENTEAFF; CDR3nt: TGCAGCGTCGAACTGGCCGAGAACACTGAAGCTTTCTTT; j_gene: TRBJ1-1; d_gene: NA; abundance: many; v_gene: TRBV29-1
CDR3aa: CSVGDNYGYTF; CDR3nt: TGCAGCGTCGGGGACAACTATGGCTACACCTTC; j_gene: TRBJ1-2; d_gene: NA; abundance: many; v_gene: TRBV29-1
CDR3aa: CASRQAPENTGELFF; CDR3nt: TGCGCCAGCAGACAAGCTCCGGAGAACACCGGGGAGCTGTTTTTT; j_gene: TRBJ2-2; d_gene: NA; abundance: NA; v_gene: TRBV4-3
CDR3aa: CASSLGGVYEQYF; CDR3nt: TGTGCCAGCAGCTTAGGGGGCGTCTACGAGCAGTACTTC; j_gene: TRBJ2-7; d_gene: NA; abundance: many; v_gene: TRBV7-2
CDR3aa: CASSLEFQGDLTAEAFF; CDR3nt: TGTGCCAGCAGCTTAGAGTTCCAGGGCGACCTGACTGCTGAAGCTTTCTTT; j_gene: TRBJ1-1; d_gene: NA; abundance: many; v_gene: TRBV7-9
CDR3aa: CSASGPSGSQETQYF; CDR3nt: TGCAGTGCTAGTGGGCCTAGCGGGAGCCAAGAGACCCAGTACTTC; j_gene: TRBJ2-5; d_gene: TRBD2; abundance: few; v_gene: TRBV20-1
CDR3aa: CSVIRGRGYEQYF; CDR3nt: TGCAGCGTCATCCGGGGCAGGGGCTACGAGCAGTACTTC; j_gene: TRBJ2-7; d_gene: NA; abundance: many; v_gene: TRBV29-1
CDR3aa: CASSYSRDVGSYNEQFF; CDR3nt: TGTGCCAGCAGTTACTCCCGGGACGTGGGCTCCTACAATGAGCAGTTCTTC; j_gene: TRBJ2-1; d_gene: NA; abundance: few; v_gene: TRBV6-5
CDR3aa: CSARDPTGAYEQYF; CDR3nt: TGCAGTGCTAGAGACCCGACAGGGGCCTACGAGCAGTACTTC; j_gene: TRBJ2-7; d_gene: TRBD1; abundance: few; v_gene: TRBV20-1
CDR3aa: CSAWDRDGQPQHF; CDR3nt: TGCAGTGCTTGGGACAGGGATGGTCAGCCCCAGCATTTT; j_gene: TRBJ1-5; d_gene: TRBD1; abundance: many; v_gene: TRBV20-1
CDR3aa: CASSRTRLAGEADTQYF; CDR3nt: TGCGCCAGCAGCAGAACGAGACTAGCGGGAGAAGCAGATACGCAGTATTTT; j_gene: TRBJ2-3; d_gene: TRBD2; abundance: few; v_gene: TRBV5-1
CDR3aa: CASSLDGGATDTQYF; CDR3nt: TGTGCCAGCAGCTTAGACGGGGGGGCCACAGATACGCAGTATTTT; j_gene: TRBJ2-3; d_gene: TRBD2; abundance: many; v_gene: TRBV11-2
CDR3aa: CASRYGAGNEQFF; CDR3nt: TGTGCCAGCAGATACGGGGCGGGCAATGAGCAGTTCTTC; j_gene: TRBJ2-1; d_gene: NA; abundance: NA; v_gene: TRBV12-3/TRBV12-4
CDR3aa: CSVVQDSTDTQYF; CDR3nt: TGCAGCGTTGTTCAGGATAGCACAGATACGCAGTATTTT; j_gene: TRBJ2-3; d_gene: NA; abundance: many; v_gene: TRBV29-1
CDR3aa: CASLQGVETEAFF; CDR3nt: TGTGCCAGCTTACAGGGGGTAGAGACTGAAGCTTTCTTT; j_gene: TRBJ1-1; d_gene: TRBD1; abundance: few; v_gene: TRBV18
CDR3aa: CASSPGTSGLRQQYF; CDR3nt: TGTGCCAGCAGTCCCGGGACTAGCGGCTTACGACAGCAGTACTTC; j_gene: TRBJ2-7; d_gene: TRBD2; abundance: few; v_gene: TRBV7-9
CDR3aa: CSAREGANTEAFF; CDR3nt: TGCAGTGCTAGAGAAGGAGCGAACACTGAAGCTTTCTTT; j_gene: TRBJ1-1; d_gene: NA; abundance: NA; v_gene: TRBV20-1
CDR3aa: CASSFTGTGSEQYF; CDR3nt: TGTGCCAGCAGCTTCACCGGGACGGGGTCCGAGCAGTACTTC; j_gene: TRBJ2-7; d_gene: NA; abundance: many; v_gene: TRBV7-9
CDR3aa: CSAQDPDSLHF; CDR3nt: TGCAGTGCGCAGGACCCCGATTCCCTCCACTTT; j_gene: TRBJ1-6; d_gene: NA; abundance: many; v_gene: TRBV20-1
CDR3aa: CASSPSPGLAAADTQYF; CDR3nt: TGTGCCAGCAGTCCGTCGCCGGGACTAGCAGCGGCAGATACGCAGTATTTT; j_gene: TRBJ2-3; d_gene: TRBD2; abundance: few; v_gene: TRBV6-1
CDR3aa: CASSLDSGAQYF; CDR3nt: TGTGCCAGCAGCTTAGATTCAGGCGCCCAGTACTTC; j_gene: TRBJ2-5; d_gene: NA; abundance: NA; v_gene: TRBV11-3
CDR3aa: CASTRGTLADEQYF; CDR3nt: TGTGCCAGCACCAGGGGGACCCTCGCGGACGAGCAGTACTTC; j_gene: TRBJ2-7; d_gene: TRBD1; abundance: few; v_gene: TRBV6-1
CDR3aa: CASSLLQGTGGADTQYF; CDR3nt: TGTGCCAGCAGCTTACTACAAGGGACAGGGGGGGCAGATACGCAGTATTTT; j_gene: TRBJ2-3; d_gene: TRBD1; abundance: NA; v_gene: TRBV5-6
CDR3aa: CSVLLGQQFF; CDR3nt: TGCAGCGTCCTTCTTGGACAACAGTTCTTC; j_gene: TRBJ2-1; d_gene: NA; abundance: few; v_gene: TRBV29-1
CDR3aa: CASSYPNTDTQYF; CDR3nt: TGTGCCAGCAGTTACCCCAACACAGATACGCAGTATTTT; j_gene: TRBJ2-3; d_gene: NA; abundance: NA; v_gene: TRBV6-6
CDR3aa: CASSATGGQGADTQYF; CDR3nt: TGCGCCAGCAGCGCTACTGGGGGACAGGGAGCAGATACGCAGTATTTT; j_gene: TRBJ2-3; d_gene: TRBD1; abundance: many; v_gene: TRBV5-1
CDR3aa: CASSFLAGGQETQYF; CDR3nt: TGTGCCAGCAGTTTCCTAGCGGGGGGCCAAGAGACCCAGTACTTC; j_gene: TRBJ2-5; d_gene: TRBD2; abundance: many; v_gene: TRBV12-3/TRBV12-4
CDR3aa: CASSLTVGTSGPEQFF; CDR3nt: TGCGCCAGCAGCTTGACTGTGGGGACTAGCGGACCTGAGCAGTTCTTC; j_gene: TRBJ2-1; d_gene: TRBD2; abundance: NA; v_gene: TRBV5-1
CDR3aa: CASSLAAASSYNEQFF; CDR3nt: TGTGCCAGCAGCTTAGCTGCGGCTAGCTCCTACAATGAGCAGTTCTTC; j_gene: TRBJ2-1; d_gene: NA; abundance: many; v_gene: TRBV7-8
CDR3aa: CASSGKGATGELFF; CDR3nt: TGTGCCAGCAGTGGCAAGGGGGCCACCGGGGAGCTGTTTTTT; j_gene: TRBJ2-2; d_gene: TRBD1; abundance: once; v_gene: TRBV2
CDR3aa: CASRQDREISNQPQHF; CDR3nt: TGTGCCAGCAGACAGGACAGGGAAATTAGCAATCAGCCCCAGCATTTT; j_gene: TRBJ1-5; d_gene: TRBD1; abundance: few; v_gene: TRBV28
CDR3aa: CASSQGGGTGQVF; CDR3nt: TGTGCCAGCAGCCAAGGGGGCGGGACAGGGCAGGTCTTC; j_gene: TRBJ2-1; d_gene: TRBD1; abundance: NA; v_gene: TRBV14
CDR3aa: CSASGRVGTDTQYF; CDR3nt: NA; j_gene: TRBJ2-3; d_gene: NA; abundance: many; v_gene: TRBV20-1
CDR3aa: CASSDGLAGDEQFF; CDR3nt: TGTGCCAGCAGTGACGGACTAGCGGGAGATGAGCAGTTCTTC; j_gene: TRBJ2-1; d_gene: TRBD2; abundance: NA; v_gene: TRBV6-4
CDR3aa: CASSQLGLAAYNEQFF; CDR3nt: TGCGCCAGCAGCCAACTGGGACTAGCAGCGTACAATGAGCAGTTCTTC; j_gene: TRBJ2-1; d_gene: TRBD2; abundance: many; v_gene: TRBV4-1
CDR3aa: CASSPLGTANEKLFF; CDR3nt: TGTGCCAGCAGCCCACTCGGGACGGCTAATGAAAAACTGTTTTTT; j_gene: TRBJ1-4; d_gene: NA; abundance: many; v_gene: TRBV7-9
CDR3aa: CASSLGGSQSGANVLTF; CDR3nt: TGTGCCAGCAGTTTGGGGGGGTCGCAGTCTGGGGCCAACGTCCTGACTTTC; j_gene: TRBJ2-6; d_gene: TRBD2; abundance: NA; v_gene: TRBV12-3/TRBV12-4
CDR3aa: CANTMGEGRGQPQHF; CDR3nt: TGTGCCAACACCATGGGCGAGGGGAGAGGACAGCCCCAGCATTTT; j_gene: TRBJ1-5; d_gene: NA; abundance: NA; v_gene: TRBV12-3/TRBV12-4
CDR3aa: CASQGVSTGELFF; CDR3nt: TGTGCCAGTCAGGGAGTTAGCACCGGGGAGCTGTTTTTT; j_gene: TRBJ2-2; d_gene: NA; abundance: NA; v_gene: TRBV7-9
CDR3aa: CASSPTPLTDTQYF; CDR3nt: TGTGCCAGCAGCCCCACCCCCCTCACAGATACGCAGTATTTT; j_gene: TRBJ2-3; d_gene: NA; abundance: NA; v_gene: TRBV9
CDR3aa: CAISAATGSYQETQYF; CDR3nt: TGTGCCATCAGTGCGGCGACAGGCTCGTACCAAGAGACCCAGTACTTC; j_gene: TRBJ2-5; d_gene: NA; abundance: few; v_gene: TRBV10-3
CDR3aa: CASSSIGGSSYEQYF; CDR3nt: TGTGCCAGCAGTTCGATAGGGGGGAGCTCCTACGAGCAGTACTTC; j_gene: TRBJ2-7; d_gene: NA; abundance: few; v_gene: TRBV6-5
CDR3aa: CASSLRTSGRKNIQYF; CDR3nt: TGTGCCAGCAGTTTAAGGACTAGCGGGAGAAAAAACATTCAGTACTTC; j_gene: TRBJ2-4; d_gene: TRBD2; abundance: NA; v_gene: TRBV12-3/TRBV12-4
CDR3aa: CASSSKDRVEQYF; CDR3nt: TGTGCCAGCAGTTCTAAAGACAGGGTCGAGCAGTACTTC; j_gene: TRBJ2-7; d_gene: TRBD1; abundance: NA; v_gene: TRBV7-9
CDR3aa: CASQGLAADTQYF; CDR3nt: TGTGCCAGCCAGGGACTAGCGGCAGATACGCAGTATTTT; j_gene: TRBJ2-3; d_gene: TRBD2; abundance: many; v_gene: TRBV25-1
CDR3aa: CASSYGLAGETQYF; CDR3nt: TGCGCCAGCAGCTACGGACTAGCGGGAGAGACCCAGTACTTC; j_gene: TRBJ2-5; d_gene: TRBD2; abundance: many; v_gene: TRBV5-1
CDR3aa: CASSFDGGDGYTF; CDR3nt: TGTGCCAGCAGTTTCGACGGAGGGGATGGCTACACCTTC; j_gene: TRBJ1-2; d_gene: NA; abundance: many; v_gene: TRBV12-3/TRBV12-4
CDR3aa: CASSLGGAGTETQYF; CDR3nt: TGTGCCAGCAGCTTGGGGGGGGCTGGGACGGAGACCCAGTACTTC; j_gene: TRBJ2-5; d_gene: NA; abundance: NA; v_gene: TRBV5-4